The clone carrying this T cell receptor (beta chain) was counted a few times. Repertoires were generated with immunoSEQ multiplex PCR, while TCRdb's copy carries only in-frame clones and drops some. Here the sample spans some 150,000 clones, around four fifths being singletons. The CDR3 is 14 residues long. Trimming removed 4 bases from V and 4 bases from J, with 14 bases in between. The germline V gene has CDR1 SGHRS and CDR2 YFSETQ. This specimen comes from a study of blood T cell repertoires in COVID-19. Study-wide background: Italy, Spain and the United States were the sources of the convalescent and acute COVID-19 samples. Sources were T cells, B-cell-depleted T cells, or PBMCs; the material itself was cDNA or gDNA.

This sequence joins TRBV5-1 and TRBJ1-2; a possible D gene is TRBD1 (6 bases). The receptor was derived from a woman in her thirties or forties who had recovered from COVID-19. The sequenced material came from PBMCs or T cells enriched from blood (not recorded which). The chain's CDR3 is CASSPSGQIYGYTF. CDR3 DNA: TGCGCCAGCAGCCCAAGCGGACAGATCTATGGCTACACCTTC.